The rows below give T cell receptor beta chains drawn from one sample of a study of cytomegalovirus exposure and HLA in healthy donors. Using immunoSEQ multiplex PCR, the repertoire was profiled, and TCRdb retains in-frame clones only, with some absent. Here the sample spans tens of thousands of clones, 77% being singletons. Specimen: PBMCs. These TCRs come from a female donor in good health and CMV-seronegative. Both conserved end residues are part of each CDR3. The order of the fields is clone size, J gene, D gene, V gene, CDR3 protein. D genes are given only for firm matches. The size entry is marked missing in some rows and otherwise reads once, few, many or a size class.

. | TRBJ2-3 | TRBD1 | TRBV5-4 | CASSFWDREGDTQYF
. | TRBJ2-1 | TRBD1 | TRBV19 | CASSIGQGGYNEQFF
. | TRBJ1-3 | . | TRBV30 | CAWGEPGKSSGNTIYF
once | TRBJ2-3 | . | TRBV5-4 | CASSLEYTTDTQYF
once | TRBJ2-5 | . | TRBV9 | CASSVDWQETQYF
. | TRBJ1-2 | TRBD1 | TRBV7-9 | CASSLVGQGLKSGYGYTF
. | TRBJ2-5 | . | TRBV5-1 | CASSLAPSGVQETQYF
. | TRBJ2-2 | . | TRBV6-4 | CASRLGAAGELFF
. | TRBJ2-3 | . | TRBV18 | CASSPRQGTDTQYF
. | TRBJ1-5 | . | TRBV30 | CAWSQDNQPQHF
. | TRBJ1-4 | TRBD1 | TRBV6-5 | CASSLTGGAREKLFF
. | TRBJ1-5 | TRBD1 | TRBV27 | CASSPSSYRGGGNQPQHF
. | TRBJ1-2 | . | TRBV7-3 | CASSQDGLGHGYTF
. | TRBJ2-3 | TRBD2 | TRBV13 | CASSSTGLAGTSRGTQYF
. | TRBJ1-2 | TRBD1 | TRBV6-5 | CASSSRRTGDYGYTF
few | TRBJ2-7 | . | TRBV28 | CASSFRVEAPQYF
once | TRBJ2-3 | TRBD2 | TRBV5-1 | CASSLTASGRTDTQYF
. | TRBJ2-1 | TRBD1 | TRBV14 | CASSLIGTGFRGQFF
few | TRBJ1-5 | TRBD1 | TRBV28 | CASAGQGDNQPQHF
. | TRBJ1-3 | . | TRBV19 | CASTPTGNTIYF
once | TRBJ1-6 | . | TRBV6-6 | CASRNTGNSPLHF
. | TRBJ2-3 | TRBD1 | TRBV6-1 | CASSEVLGQGALSTDTQYF
. | TRBJ2-3 | . | TRBV27 | CASSLGLGLSGDADTQYF
. | TRBJ2-7 | TRBD1 | TRBV20-1 | CSAGQAYEQYF
. | TRBJ1-2 | TRBD1 | TRBV7-3 | CASSLTVQGPYGYTF
. | TRBJ1-2 | . | TRBV28 | CASSDSGGYTF
. | TRBJ1-2 | TRBD1 | TRBV5-3 | CARSSGTGGGVGGYTF
. | TRBJ2-2 | . | TRBV5-1 | CASSPVVDTGELFF
. | TRBJ1-1 | TRBD1 | TRBV5-6 | CASSLTGGGTEAFF
. | TRBJ2-1 | TRBD2 | TRBV11-1 | CASAVGLAPNSLYNEQFF
. | TRBJ1-1 | TRBD1 | TRBV10-3 | CAISVTGTGYAEAFF
. | TRBJ2-7 | TRBD1 | TRBV4-2 | CASSQGTGGTYEQYF
. | TRBJ2-1 | TRBD2 | TRBV23-1 | CASSLSGSKRDEQFF
. | TRBJ2-5 | . | TRBV4-2 | CASSQESERIETQYF
once | TRBJ2-7 | TRBD1 | TRBV7-6 | CASSLSSTGGAQYF
. | TRBJ2-5 | TRBD1 | TRBV10-3 | CAISESGTGGEQYF
few | TRBJ2-1 | TRBD2 | TRBV4-1 | CASSQDVGGSFF
. | TRBJ1-3 | . | TRBV27 | CARGLHWVRTWSGNTIYF
once | TRBJ2-5 | . | TRBV25-1 | CASRGRGLGETQYF
. | TRBJ2-1 | . | TRBV12-5 | CASGPLVGSSYNEQFF
. | TRBJ1-5 | . | TRBV6-6 | CASSYSGQGWGQPQHF
once | TRBJ2-7 | . | TRBV13 | CASSFSGYEQYF
. | TRBJ2-1 | TRBD1 | TRBV5-4 | CASSLVIGQGGNEQFF
. | TRBJ2-2 | . | TRBV28 | CASSPNDRVGELFF
. | TRBJ2-7 | TRBD1 | TRBV10-3 | CAISEILRGLNTYEQYF
. | TRBJ2-7 | TRBD1 | TRBV6-5 | CASSLGQPPYEQYF
. | TRBJ1-2 | . | TRBV7-9 | CASSPGHFVDYTF
. | TRBJ2-7 | TRBD1 | TRBV2 | CASRGDRGPREQYF
. | TRBJ1-1 | TRBD1 | TRBV29-1 | CSATGGTNTEAFF
once | TRBJ2-7 | TRBD1 | TRBV7-9 | CASSPGQGAEQYF